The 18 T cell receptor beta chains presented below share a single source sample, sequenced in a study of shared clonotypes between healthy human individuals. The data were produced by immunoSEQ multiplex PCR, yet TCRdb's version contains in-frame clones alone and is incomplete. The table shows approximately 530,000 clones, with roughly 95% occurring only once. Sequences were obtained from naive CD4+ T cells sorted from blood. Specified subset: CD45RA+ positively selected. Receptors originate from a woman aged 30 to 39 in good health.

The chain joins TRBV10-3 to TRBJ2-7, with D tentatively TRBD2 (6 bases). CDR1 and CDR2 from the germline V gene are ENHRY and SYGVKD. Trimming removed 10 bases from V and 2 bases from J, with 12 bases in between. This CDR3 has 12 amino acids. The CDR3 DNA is TGTGCCACCGGGACGGGGGCCTACGAGCAGTACTTC. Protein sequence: CATGTGAYEQYF.

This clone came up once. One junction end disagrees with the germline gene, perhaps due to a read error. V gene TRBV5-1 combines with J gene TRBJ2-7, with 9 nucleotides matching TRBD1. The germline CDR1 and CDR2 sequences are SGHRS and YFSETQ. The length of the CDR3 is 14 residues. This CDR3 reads CASSTGTGLYEHYF. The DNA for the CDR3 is TGCGCCAGCAGCACCGGGACAGGGCTCTACGAGCATTACTTC.

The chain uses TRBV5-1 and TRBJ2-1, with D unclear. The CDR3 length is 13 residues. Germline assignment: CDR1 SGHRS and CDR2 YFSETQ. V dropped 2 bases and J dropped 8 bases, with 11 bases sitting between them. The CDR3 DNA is TGCGCCAGCAGCTTCAGTCTACGCGATGAGCAGTTCTTC. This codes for CASSFSLRDEQFF.

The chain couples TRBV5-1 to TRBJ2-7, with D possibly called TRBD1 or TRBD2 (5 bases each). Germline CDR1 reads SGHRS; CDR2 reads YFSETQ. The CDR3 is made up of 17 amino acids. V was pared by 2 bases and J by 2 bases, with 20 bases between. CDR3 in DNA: TGCGCCAGCAGCTTCGGGGTCGGGGACCCTAACCCCTACGAGCAGTACTTC. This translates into CASSFGVGDPNPYEQYF.

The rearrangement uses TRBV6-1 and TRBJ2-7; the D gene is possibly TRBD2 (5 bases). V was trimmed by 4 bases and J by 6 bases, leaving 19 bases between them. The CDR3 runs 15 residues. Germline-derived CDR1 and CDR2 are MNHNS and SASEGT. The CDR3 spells CASSARPLLVPEQYF. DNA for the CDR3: TGTGCCAGCAGTGCCCGCCCCTTACTAGTTCCCGAGCAGTACTTC.

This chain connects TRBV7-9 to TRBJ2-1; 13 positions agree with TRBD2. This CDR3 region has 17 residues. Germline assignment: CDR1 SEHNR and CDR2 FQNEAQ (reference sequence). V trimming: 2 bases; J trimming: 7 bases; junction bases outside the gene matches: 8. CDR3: CASSLRVGTSGNNEQFF. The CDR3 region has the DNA TGTGCCAGCAGCTTAAGGGTGGGGACTAGCGGGAATAATGAGCAGTTCTTC.

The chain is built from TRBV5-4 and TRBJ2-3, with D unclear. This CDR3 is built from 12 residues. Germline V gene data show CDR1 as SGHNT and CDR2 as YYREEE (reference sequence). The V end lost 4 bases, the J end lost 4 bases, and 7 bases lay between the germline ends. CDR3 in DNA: TGTGCCAGCAGCACGTCGTCAGATACGCAGTATTTT. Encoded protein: CASSTSSDTQYF.

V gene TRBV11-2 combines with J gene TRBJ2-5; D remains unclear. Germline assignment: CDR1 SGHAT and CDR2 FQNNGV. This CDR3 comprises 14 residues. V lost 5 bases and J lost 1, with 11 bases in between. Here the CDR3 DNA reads TGTGCCAGCAGCCTCGTCCACTTCCAAGAGACCCAGTACTTC. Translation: CASSLVHFQETQYF.

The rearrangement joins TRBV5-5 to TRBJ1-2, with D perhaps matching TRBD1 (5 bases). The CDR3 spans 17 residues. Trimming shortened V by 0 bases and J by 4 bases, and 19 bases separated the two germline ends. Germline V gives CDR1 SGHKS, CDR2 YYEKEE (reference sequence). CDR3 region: CASSLAVVDIASYGYTF. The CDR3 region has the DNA TGTGCCAGCAGCTTGGCCGTTGTGGACATTGCCAGCTATGGCTACACCTTC. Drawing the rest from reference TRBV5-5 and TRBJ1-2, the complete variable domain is DAGVTQSPTHLIKTRGQQVTLRCSPISGHKSVSWYQQVLGQGPQFIFQYYEKEERGRGNFPDRFSARQFPNYSSELNVNALLLGDSALYLCASSLAVVDIASYGYTFGSGTRLTVV.

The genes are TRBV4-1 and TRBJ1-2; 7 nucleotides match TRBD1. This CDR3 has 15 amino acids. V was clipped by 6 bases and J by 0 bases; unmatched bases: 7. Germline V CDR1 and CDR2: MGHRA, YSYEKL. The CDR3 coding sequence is TGCGCCAGCAGGAGGGACAGATCAGCTAACTATGGCTACACCTTC. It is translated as CASRRDRSANYGYTF.

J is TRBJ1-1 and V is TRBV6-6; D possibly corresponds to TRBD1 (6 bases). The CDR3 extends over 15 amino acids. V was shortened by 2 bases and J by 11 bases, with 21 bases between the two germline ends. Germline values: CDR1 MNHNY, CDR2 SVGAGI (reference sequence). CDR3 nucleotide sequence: TGTGCCAGCAGTTACACTAGCGGGGGTTGGGGGCGGGCTTTCTTT. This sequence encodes CASSYTSGGWGRAFF.

CDR3 in amino acids: CASSFLGRSYEQYF. CDR3 DNA sequence: TGTGCCAGCAGTTTTTTGGGACGAAGCTACGAGCAGTACTTC. The chain links TRBV2 to TRBJ2-7; either TRBD1 or TRBD2 may supply D (5 bases each). The V gene lost 5 bases and the J gene lost 3 bases, with 14 bases spanning the gap. The CDR3 covers 14 residues. In germline, CDR1 is SNHLY, CDR2 FYNNEI.

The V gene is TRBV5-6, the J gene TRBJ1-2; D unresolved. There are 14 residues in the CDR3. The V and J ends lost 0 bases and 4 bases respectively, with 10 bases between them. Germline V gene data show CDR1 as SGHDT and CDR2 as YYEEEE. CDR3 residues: CASSLGAEVYGYTF. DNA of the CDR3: TGTGCCAGCAGCTTGGGGGCAGAGGTCTATGGCTACACCTTC.

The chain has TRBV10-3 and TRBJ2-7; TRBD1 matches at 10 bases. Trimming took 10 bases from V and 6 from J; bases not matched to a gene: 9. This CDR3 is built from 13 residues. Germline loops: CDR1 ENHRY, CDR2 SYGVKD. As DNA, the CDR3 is TGTGCCAACTCGGGGACAGGGGACCCCGAGCAGTACTTC. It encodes CANSGTGDPEQYF.

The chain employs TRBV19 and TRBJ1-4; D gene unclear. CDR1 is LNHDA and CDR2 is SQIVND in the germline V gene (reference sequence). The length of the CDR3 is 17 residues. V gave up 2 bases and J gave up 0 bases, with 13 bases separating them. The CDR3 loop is CASSILLTAATNEKLFF. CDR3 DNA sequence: TGTGCCAGTAGTATACTCCTGACGGCTGCAACTAATGAAAAACTGTTTTTT.

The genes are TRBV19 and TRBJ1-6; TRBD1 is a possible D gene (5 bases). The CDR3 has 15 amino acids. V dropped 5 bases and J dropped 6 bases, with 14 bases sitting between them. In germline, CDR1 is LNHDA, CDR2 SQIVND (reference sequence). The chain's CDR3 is CASSSTGTFNSPLHF. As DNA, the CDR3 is TGTGCCAGTAGTTCAACCGGGACGTTTAATTCACCCCTCCACTTT.

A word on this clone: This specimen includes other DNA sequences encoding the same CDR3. For the CDR3, the DNA is TGCGCCAGCAGCTTGGACAGGGGGAACACTGAAGCTTTCTTT. This translates into CASSLDRGNTEAFF. The chain carries TRBV5-1 and TRBJ1-1; 7 bases map to TRBD1. J was trimmed by 1 base and V by 0 bases; bases with no gene match: 0. The CDR3 consists of 14 residues. Germline CDR1 and CDR2: SGHRS and YFSETQ.

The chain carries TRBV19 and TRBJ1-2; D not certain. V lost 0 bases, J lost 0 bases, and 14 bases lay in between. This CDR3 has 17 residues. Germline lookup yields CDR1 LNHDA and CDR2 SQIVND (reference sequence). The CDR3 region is CASSIDLGRGTNYGYTF. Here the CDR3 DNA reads TGTGCCAGTAGTATAGATCTCGGCCGAGGAACTAACTATGGCTACACCTTC.